Below are 15 T cell receptor beta chains sequenced from a single sample in a study of cytomegalovirus exposure and HLA in healthy donors. Primers: 60 Vbeta forward and 13 Jbeta reverse. TCRdb's copy holds only in-frame clones and misses some; the assay was immunoSEQ multiplex PCR. This sample yields about 210,000 clones, of which around four fifths are seen a single time; under 2% belongs to the top ten. Sequenced sample: PBMCs. The receptors were sampled from a man aged 35 to 55 in good health and CMV-seropositive.

The rearrangement uses TRBV21-1 and TRBJ2-1; the table's D call, TRBD2, was not checked against the DNA. TRBV21-1 is listed as a pseudogene. The CDR3 spans 14 residues. The chain's CDR3 is CASSERDFRNEQFF. Here the CDR3 DNA reads TGTGCCAGCAGCGAGCGGGACTTTCGGAATGAGCAGTTCTTC.

V usage is TRBV19 and J usage is TRBJ2-5, with 9 bases identical to TRBD1. The J call may be wrong; the DNA end is better matched by TRBJ2-7. The CDR3 runs 15 residues. Germline values: CDR1 LNHDA, CDR2 SQIVND (reference sequence). The CDR3 nucleotides are TGTGCCAGTAGTATCGACGGGACAGGGTACTACGAGCAGTACTTC. Encoded protein: CASSIDGTGYYEQYF.

Written as DNA, the CDR3 is TGCGCCAGCAGCCTCACAACAGGGGGCCACACTGAAGCTTTCTTT. Translated, it gives CASSLTTGGHTEAFF. J is TRBJ1-1 and V is TRBV4-1; TRBD1 agrees at 9 bases. Germline V lookup: CDR1 MGHRA, CDR2 YSYEKL. The CDR3 consists of 15 residues. The trim removed 4 bases at V and 3 bases at J, leaving 6 bases unmatched.

The chain uses TRBV19 and TRBJ1-2, with TRBD1 matching 7 bases. Losses at the gene ends were 10 bases for V and 7 bases for J; bases not matched to a gene: 12. This CDR3 region has 13 residues. Germline CDR1 LNHDA, CDR2 SQIVND (reference sequence). CDR3 protein: CATSQKTGSGYTF. The CDR3 coding sequence is TGTGCCACCTCTCAAAAGACAGGGTCTGGCTACACCTTC.

The CDR3 is CASSDPGTGDEQFF. CDR3 in DNA: TGTGCCAGCAGTGATCCCGGGACAGGGGATGAGCAGTTCTTC. The chain carries TRBV25-1 and TRBJ2-1; TRBD1 matches at 10 bases. The ends lost 3 bases at V and 8 bases at J; junction bases unmatched: 4. The CDR3 sequence is 14 residues long. Germline V gene sequence: CDR1 MGHDK, CDR2 SYGVNS.

The V call is TRBV7-2, the J call TRBJ2-7; D is perhaps TRBD1 (6 bases). Germline V CDR1 and CDR2: SGHTA, FQGNSA. V lost 5 bases and J lost 2, with 10 bases in between. This CDR3 is 13 amino acids long. The CDR3 here is CASSQGSPYEQYF. The CDR3 DNA is TGTGCCAGCAGCCAGGGGTCCCCCTACGAGCAGTACTTC.

This chain connects TRBV5-6 to TRBJ1-1; no firm D call. The CDR3 spans 16 residues. Between the trimmed V and J ends, which lost 1 base and 0 bases, there was a span of 13 bases. From germline, CDR1 is SGHDT and CDR2 YYEEEE. As DNA, the CDR3 is TGTGCCAGCAGCTTGAGTCTGGGCAGGATGAACACTGAAGCTTTCTTT. Protein: CASSLSLGRMNTEAFF.

The sample holds a few counts of this clone. The V and J genes are TRBV6-5 and TRBJ2-2; the D is unclear. The ends were cut back, 6 bases at V and 10 bases at J, with 9 bases in the middle. The CDR3 has 11 amino acids. The germline gives CDR1 MNHEY, CDR2 SVGAGI. In DNA, the CDR3 is TGTGCCAGCAGCCCCGGGTCGGAGCTGTTTTTT. Translated: CASSPGSELFF.

The rearrangement uses TRBV15 and TRBJ2-7; the D is unclear. From germline, CDR1 is LNHNV and CDR2 YYDKDF (reference sequence). The V end was cut by 5 bases, the J end by 2 bases, with 19 bases between. This CDR3 spans 16 amino acids. CDR3 bases: TGTGCCACCAGCGACCTTGGCTGGCGGCCCCCCTACGAGCAGTACTTC. Protein sequence: CATSDLGWRPPYEQYF.

DNA of the CDR3: TGTGCCAGCTCTCGGCTACAGGGATCGGATCAAGAGACCCAGTACTTC. Translating gives CASSRLQGSDQETQYF. J is TRBJ2-5 and V is TRBV18; a weak D match, TRBD1 (6 bases). The CDR3 consists of 16 residues. Germline V lookup: CDR1 KGHSH, CDR2 LQKENI. Deletions cut 6 bases from V and 2 bases from J, with 19 bases between.

The genes are TRBV29-1 and TRBJ2-7; 9 positions agree with TRBD1. The CDR3 has 15 residues. V shed 2 bases and J 6 bases; nucleotides not matched to a gene: 11. Looked up from germline, CDR1 is SQVTM and CDR2 is ANQGSEA. The CDR3 DNA sequence: TGCAGCGTTGAAACCCCTGGACAGGGGTTATCCGAGCAGTACTTC. As protein: CSVETPGQGLSEQYF.

Worth noting for this clone: One junction end does not reproduce the germline sequence, and a read error may be involved. The J gene is TRBJ1-4, the V gene TRBV7-9, with D possibly TRBD1 on 5 matching bases. Germline V gene lookup returns CDR1 SEHNR and CDR2 FQNEAQ (reference sequence). CDR3 length: 13 residues. The DNA for the CDR3 is TGTTCCAGCAGCTTAGAGGGGAATACAATCCCGTTTTTT. As protein: CSSSLEGNTIPFF.

The chain links TRBV19 to TRBJ1-5, with 8 bases aligning to TRBD1. CDR3 length equals 16 residues. Germline loops: CDR1 LNHDA, CDR2 SQIVND (reference sequence). With 10 bases clipped from V and 7 bases from J, the junction kept 18 bases outside the gene matches. The CDR3 DNA reads TGTGCCACCTCTCGAGGGCAGGGGGCACCACGGCAGCCCCAGCATTTT. Translation: CATSRGQGAPRQPQHF.

The J gene is TRBJ2-5, the V gene TRBV2; weak D call: TRBD2 (5 bases). The end of the DNA aligns better with TRBJ2-7, so the J call may be wrong. The length of the CDR3 is 14 residues. Per germline, CDR1 SNHLY and CDR2 FYNNEI. For the CDR3, the DNA is TGTGCCAGCACCCAAGGACTGACCTCCTACGAGCAGTACTTC. Its translation: CASTQGLTSYEQYF.

This sequence joins TRBV6-5 and TRBJ2-1; 11 positions match TRBD2. Trimming took 7 bases from V and 2 from J; bases not matched to a gene: 4. The germline V gene has CDR1 MNHEY and CDR2 SVGAGI. CDR3 length: 15 residues. The CDR3 loop reads CASTPSGRTYNEQFF. CDR3 coding DNA: TGTGCCAGCACGCCTAGCGGGAGGACCTACAATGAGCAGTTCTTC.